The TCR beta chain described here comes from a study of T-cell memory formation after mild COVID-19. TCRdb re-derived calls from the 5' RACE reads in MiXCR, one entry per CDR3 protein. The data show hundreds of thousands of distinct CDR3 sequences, more than 15% seen once. CDR3 length: 12 amino acids. CDR1 DFQATT and CDR2 SNEGSKA come from the germline V gene (reference sequence). V lost 5 bases and J lost 3, with 8 bases in between. Sequenced sample: PBMCs or a T cell subset sorted from them (not recorded which). The sequence came from an adult woman who had mild COVID-19 (a few samples of this study predate the infection). Cell type and time point are not known. V is TRBV20-1 and J is TRBJ1-5; D possibly corresponds to TRBD1 (6 bases). The CDR3 nucleotides read TGCAGTGCTTGGACAGTCAATCAGCCCCAGCATTTT. Its protein is CSAWTVNQPQHF.